The 18 T cell receptor beta chains given below trace back to one sample, sequenced in a study of identical twins. One entry per CDR3 protein results from TCRdb running MiXCR on the 5' RACE reads. The sample has around 230,000 distinct CDR3 sequences, approximately 7.1% seen once. These data are also associated with another study on T cells expressing NK-cell markers.

Material: CD8+ T cells sorted from blood. The origin of the receptors is a woman between 18 and 30 years old in good health.

This clonotype has more than one count but fewer than ten. The J gene is TRBJ1-2, the V gene TRBV27; 11 bases match TRBD1. Unmatched junction bases numbered 1, after V lost 9 bases and J lost 1 base. This CDR3 is 13 amino acids long. Germline CDR1 reads MNHEY; CDR2 reads SMNVEV (reference sequence). CDR3 bases: TGTGCCAGTGGGACAGGGGGTAACTATGGCTACACCTTC. Translated, it gives CASGTGGNYGYTF.

CDR3 DNA: TGTGCCAGCAGCGACAGTAATCCGGGGAGAGGGATGGGTGATGAGCAGTTCTTC. Protein: CASSDSNPGRGMGDEQFF. The gene calls are TRBV9 and TRBJ2-1; D is possibly TRBD2 (5 bases). CDR3 size: 18 residues. The germline CDR1 and CDR2 sequences are SGDLS and YYNGEE. V dropped 3 bases and J dropped 8 bases, with 27 bases sitting between them.

The V call is TRBV11-2, the J call TRBJ1-1, with TRBD1 identical over 7 bases. J was trimmed by 0 bases and V by 8 bases; bases with no gene match: 9. Germline V gene sequence: CDR1 SGHAT, CDR2 FQNNGV. CDR3 length: 15 residues. CDR3 nucleotides: TGTGCCAGCGGAGGGGCAGGGGGTATGAACACTGAAGCTTTCTTT. Translation: CASGGAGGMNTEAFF.

This clonotype was detected many times. The CDR3: CASTPGTSGGWSSYNEQFF. CDR3 coding DNA: TGTGCCAGCACCCCCGGGACTAGCGGGGGCTGGAGCTCCTACAATGAGCAGTTCTTC. The chain uses TRBV27 and TRBJ2-1; the match to TRBD2 covers 14 bases. There are 19 residues in the CDR3. With V trimmed by 7 bases and J by 0 bases, 11 bases remained unmatched. Germline values: CDR1 MNHEY, CDR2 SMNVEV (reference sequence).

The chain couples TRBV13 to TRBJ2-7; D tentatively fits TRBD1 or TRBD2 (5 bases each). CDR1 and CDR2 from the germline V gene are PRHDT and FYEKMQ (reference sequence). The CDR3 consists of 13 residues. The V and J ends lost 3 bases and 2 bases respectively, with 8 bases between them. CDR3 sequence: CASSFMGAYEQYF. CDR3 coding DNA: TGTGCCAGCAGCTTCATGGGGGCCTACGAGCAGTACTTC.

There are a few counts of this clonotype. The chain is built from TRBV5-1 and TRBJ2-5; no clear D. This CDR3 has 13 residues. Trimming took off 5 bases at V and 2 bases at J, with 10 bases between the two ends. Looked up from germline, CDR1 is SGHRS and CDR2 is YFSETQ. The CDR3 reads CASRGQAQETQYF. The CDR3, as DNA: TGCGCCAGCAGGGGCCAGGCACAAGAGACCCAGTACTTC.

The V call is TRBV4-1, the J call TRBJ2-7, with 11 bases matching TRBD2. J gave up 0 bases and V 3 bases, and 7 bases lay outside the gene matches. The CDR3 is 17 residues long. Germline V gene lookup returns CDR1 MGHRA and CDR2 YSYEKL. Here the CDR3 reads CASSQKASGGSSYEQYF. CDR3 in DNA: TGCGCCAGCAGCCAGAAGGCTAGCGGGGGGAGCTCCTACGAGCAGTACTTC.

This clonotype was picked up a small number of times. The chain uses TRBV11-2 and TRBJ2-7; no clear D gene. V lost 0 bases and J 3 bases, leaving 3 bases between the germline ends. CDR1 and CDR2 from the germline V gene are SGHAT and FQNNGV. The CDR3 is 12 amino acids. CDR3 sequence (DNA): TGTGCCAGCAGCTTAGACAACTACGAGCAGTACTTC. Translating it yields CASSLDNYEQYF.

This clonotype was detected only a few times. V and J are TRBV12-3 or TRBV12-4 and TRBJ2-5; tentatively, D is TRBD2 (6 bases). The CDR3 is 14 amino acids. V was clipped by 5 bases and J by 4 bases, with 14 bases between them. CDR3: CASSQGAGPETQYF. The DNA of the CDR3 is TGTGCCAGCAGTCAAGGAGCGGGCCCAGAGACCCAGTACTTC.

This clonotype has a count of ten or more. The genes are TRBV7-9 and TRBJ2-1; D is undetermined. This CDR3 spans 12 amino acids. Germline values: CDR1 SEHNR, CDR2 FQNEAQ (reference sequence). Between the trimmed V and J ends, which lost 1 base and 10 bases, there was a span of 8 bases. CDR3 in DNA: TGTGCCAGCAGCTTAGATCTCCTGGAGCAGTTCTTC. Its protein is CASSLDLLEQFF.

This clonotype turned up a few times. This chain links TRBV6-5 with TRBJ2-3; D may be TRBD2 (7 bases). CDR3 length equals 14 residues. The germline gives CDR1 MNHEY, CDR2 SVGAGI. The ends were cut back, 4 bases at V and 5 bases at J, with 13 bases in the middle. For the CDR3, the DNA is TGTGCCAGCAGTTTAGGGGGGGCTGGAGATACGCAGTATTTT. Its translation is CASSLGGAGDTQYF.

This clonotype was found many times. The chain recombines TRBV5-1 with TRBJ2-1, with D perhaps TRBD2 (6 bases). Trimming removed 7 bases at V and 8 bases at J, with 22 bases between. CDR3 length equals 15 residues. Looked up from germline, CDR1 is SGHRS and CDR2 is YFSETQ. CDR3: CASSSRDWGRDEQFF. CDR3 DNA sequence: TGCGCCAGCTCCAGCCGGGACTGGGGACGGGATGAGCAGTTCTTC.

This chain links TRBV12-1 with TRBJ2-7; TRBD1 was called by the table and not checked on the DNA. TRBV12-1 is shown as a pseudogene. The CDR3 sequence is 13 residues long. CDR3: CASSPGPPYEQYF. The CDR3, as DNA: TGTGCCAGCAGCCCCGGTCCTCCCTACGAGCAGTACTTC.

In this sample, this clonotype turned up a few times. The chain carries TRBV7-9 and TRBJ1-2, with no clear D. V lost 1 base to trimming and J lost 6 bases, with 6 bases between them. The CDR3 runs 12 residues. Germline lookup yields CDR1 SEHNR and CDR2 FQNEAQ (reference sequence). CDR3: CASSLEGNGYTF. The CDR3 DNA follows: TGTGCCAGCAGCTTAGAAGGAAATGGCTACACCTTC.

This clonotype was counted at least ten times. The chain combines TRBV10-3 with TRBJ2-1, with TRBD2 matching 9 bases. The CDR3 sequence is 14 residues long. Germline trimming cut 11 bases from V and 6 bases from J; bases unmatched to any gene: 11. The V gene's germline CDR1 is ENHRY and CDR2 SYGVKD. CDR3 coding DNA: TGTGCCGCGCGAGGAGCGGGGGGTTCCAATGAGCAGTTCTTC. Protein: CAARGAGGSNEQFF.

This clonotype has just one count. The J gene is TRBJ2-1, the V gene TRBV7-9; D gene uncertain. V gave up 1 base and J gave up 0 bases, with 10 bases separating them. The CDR3 sequence is 16 residues long. The germline V gene encodes CDR1 SEHNR and CDR2 FQNEAQ (reference sequence). CDR3: CASSLEVGYSYNEQFF. In DNA form, the CDR3 reads TGTGCCAGCAGCTTAGAAGTCGGGTACTCCTACAATGAGCAGTTCTTC.

Note on this clonotype: At one of its ends the junction is not consistent with the germline gene, which may arise from a read error. The CDR3 coding sequence is TGTGCCATCAGCTTGGGTAGTTACAATGAGCAGTTCTTC. Translating it yields CAISLGSYNEQFF. This chain uses TRBV5-5 with TRBJ2-1; no firm D call. CDR1 is SGHKS, CDR2 YYEKEE, per germline (reference sequence). There are 13 residues in the CDR3.

This chain joins TRBV20-1 and TRBJ2-1; 8 bases align to TRBD1. The trim removed 3 bases at V and 1 base at J, leaving 2 bases unmatched. CDR1 is DFQATT, CDR2 SNEGSKA, per germline (reference sequence). CDR3 length: 14 residues. The CDR3 sequence is CSARGQESYNEQFF. Written as DNA, the CDR3 is TGCAGTGCTAGGGGACAGGAATCCTACAATGAGCAGTTCTTC.